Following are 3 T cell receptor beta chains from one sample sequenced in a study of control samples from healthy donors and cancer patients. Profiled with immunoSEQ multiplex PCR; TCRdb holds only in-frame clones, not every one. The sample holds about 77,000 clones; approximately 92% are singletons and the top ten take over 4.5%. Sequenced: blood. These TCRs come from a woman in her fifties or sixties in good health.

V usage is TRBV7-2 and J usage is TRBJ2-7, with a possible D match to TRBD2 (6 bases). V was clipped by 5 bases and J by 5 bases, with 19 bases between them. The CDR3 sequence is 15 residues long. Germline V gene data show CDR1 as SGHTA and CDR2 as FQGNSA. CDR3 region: CASSPRLGSRNEQYF. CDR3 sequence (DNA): TGTGCCAGCAGCCCCCGACTAGGAAGCAGGAACGAGCAGTACTTC.

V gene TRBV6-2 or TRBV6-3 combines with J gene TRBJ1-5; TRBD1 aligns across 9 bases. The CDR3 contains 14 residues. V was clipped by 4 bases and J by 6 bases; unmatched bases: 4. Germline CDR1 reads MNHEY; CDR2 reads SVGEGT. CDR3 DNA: TGTGCCAGCAGTTCCGTGACAGGGGGTCAGCCCCAGCATTTT. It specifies CASSSVTGGQPQHF.

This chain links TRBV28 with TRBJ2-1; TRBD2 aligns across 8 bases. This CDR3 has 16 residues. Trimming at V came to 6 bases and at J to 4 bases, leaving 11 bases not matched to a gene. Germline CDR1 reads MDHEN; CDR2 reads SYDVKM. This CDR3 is CASRAKAGVGYNEQFF. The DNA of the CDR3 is TGTGCCAGCAGGGCAAAAGCGGGAGTGGGGTACAATGAGCAGTTCTTC.